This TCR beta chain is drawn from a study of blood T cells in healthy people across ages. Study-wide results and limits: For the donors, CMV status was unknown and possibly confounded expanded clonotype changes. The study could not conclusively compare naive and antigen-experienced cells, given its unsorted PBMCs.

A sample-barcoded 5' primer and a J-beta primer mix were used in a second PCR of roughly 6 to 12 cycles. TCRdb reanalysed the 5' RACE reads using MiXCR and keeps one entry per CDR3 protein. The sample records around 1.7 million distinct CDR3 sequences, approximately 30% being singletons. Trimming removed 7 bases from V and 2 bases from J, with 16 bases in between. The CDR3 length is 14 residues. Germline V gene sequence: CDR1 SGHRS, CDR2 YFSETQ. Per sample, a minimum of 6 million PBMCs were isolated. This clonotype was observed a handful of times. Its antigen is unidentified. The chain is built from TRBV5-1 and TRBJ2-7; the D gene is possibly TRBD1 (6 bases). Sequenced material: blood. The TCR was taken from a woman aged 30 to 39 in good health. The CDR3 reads CASGQSSGPYEQYF. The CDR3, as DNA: TGCGCCAGCGGACAGTCTTCCGGCCCCTACGAGCAGTACTTC.